This TCR beta chain was observed in a study of blood T cell repertoires in COVID-19. About the research overall: There were acute and convalescent COVID-19 samples, and they came from the United States, Italy and Spain.

Per the authors' pipeline: Estimated nucleated cell counts came from reference gene primer amplification. The data were produced by immunoSEQ multiplex PCR, yet TCRdb's version contains in-frame clones alone and is incomplete. The V and J calls and clone size are taken from that table; D and trimming were inferred from the DNA. The sample has about 150,000 clones, 60% to 85% seen once. Germline trimming cut 2 bases from V and 6 bases from J; bases unmatched to any gene: 9. Germline CDR1 reads KGHSH; CDR2 reads LQKENI. The CDR3 covers 17 residues. This clone was detected once. V and J are TRBV18 and TRBJ2-3, with 12 bases that match TRBD2. This clonotype originated in an elderly man with acute or convalescent COVID-19. Sequenced input: peripheral blood. CDR3 protein: CASSPMASGGARDTQYF. CDR3 bases: TGTGCCAGCTCACCAATGGCTAGCGGGGGGGCCCGTGATACGCAGTATTTT.